This TCR beta chain was captured in a study of technical replicates of blood from several donors. This CDR3 is built from 13 residues. Trimming stripped 3 bases from V and 9 bases from J, with 14 bases between. The germline CDR1 and CDR2 sequences are PRHDT and FYEKMQ (reference sequence). Clones were read by immunoSEQ multiplex PCR, and TCRdb kept only the in-frame ones, dropping some. This table has approximately 94,000 clones, 90% to 97% appearing once. Sequenced: T cells isolated from PBMCs. The rearrangement uses TRBV13 and TRBJ1-2, with D maybe TRBD1 (5 bases). The origin of this receptor is a human donor in good health. The CDR3 protein is CASSFSQGLSYTF. The CDR3, as DNA: TGTGCCAGCAGCTTTTCCCAGGGTCTAAGCTACACCTTC.